The 6 T cell receptor beta chains below were found in one sample sequenced in a study of cytomegalovirus exposure and HLA in healthy donors. It was with 60 Vbeta and 13 Jbeta primers that the PCR ran. Data came from immunoSEQ multiplex PCR; TCRdb stores just in-frame clones and leaves some out. Of about 200,000 clones detected, around 80% appear once; the ten largest clones hold around a sixth. Material for sequencing was PBMCs. These receptors were taken from a man between 35 and 55 years old in good health and CMV-seronegative.

This chain connects TRBV5-1 to TRBJ2-5, with D tentatively TRBD1 (6 bases). CDR3 length: 16 amino acids. Germline V gene sequence: CDR1 SGHRS, CDR2 YFSETQ. V was pared by 0 bases and J by 1 base, with 13 bases between. As DNA, the CDR3 is TGCGCCAGCAGCTTGGCCGTGGGGGCTATCCAAGAGACCCAGTACTTC. Translation gives CASSLAVGAIQETQYF.

This clone has just a few counts. The chain is built from TRBV4-2 and TRBJ2-7; 9 nucleotides line up with TRBD2. CDR3 length: 16 residues. Losses at the gene ends were 3 bases for V and 3 bases for J; bases not matched to a gene: 9. CDR1 and CDR2 (germline): LGHNA, YNFKEQ. The CDR3, as DNA: TGTGCCAGCAGCCAGGCATATAGCGGGGGCCACTACGAGCAGTACTTC. Residues: CASSQAYSGGHYEQYF.

The chain couples TRBV15 to TRBJ2-5; TRBD1 matches 10 bases. The V segment lost 3 bases and the J segment 11 bases; nucleotides outside the gene matches: 12. Per the germline V gene, CDR1 is LNHNV and CDR2 is YYDKDF (reference sequence). This CDR3 contains 15 residues. This chain's CDR3 is CATSSPGTGVQEQYF. The CDR3 bases are TGTGCCACCAGCAGTCCCGGGACAGGGGTACAAGAGCAGTACTTC.

This chain links TRBV9 with TRBJ2-7, with 9 positions matching TRBD1. The V gene's germline CDR1 is SGDLS and CDR2 YYNGEE. V gave up 3 bases and J gave up 4 bases; unmatched junction bases: 5. CDR3 length equals 14 residues. The CDR3 reads CASSATGGRYEQYF. CDR3 bases: TGTGCCAGCAGCGCGACAGGGGGTCGGTACGAGCAGTACTTC.

The chain is built from TRBV21-1 and TRBJ2-1; TRBD1 was called by the table and not checked on the DNA. TRBV21-1 is a pseudogene locus. The CDR3 length is 12 residues. CDR3 loop: CAGKGVGDEQFF. In DNA, the CDR3 is TGTGCCGGAAAGGGGGTCGGCGATGAGCAGTTCTTC.

J is TRBJ1-2 and V is TRBV30; no firm D call. The CDR3 extends over 10 amino acids. V lost 3 bases and J lost 8, with 7 bases in between. In germline, CDR1 is GTSNPN, CDR2 SVGIG (reference sequence). The CDR3 bases are TGTGCCTGGAGGAGGGTGGGCTACACCTTC. This codes for CAWRRVGYTF.